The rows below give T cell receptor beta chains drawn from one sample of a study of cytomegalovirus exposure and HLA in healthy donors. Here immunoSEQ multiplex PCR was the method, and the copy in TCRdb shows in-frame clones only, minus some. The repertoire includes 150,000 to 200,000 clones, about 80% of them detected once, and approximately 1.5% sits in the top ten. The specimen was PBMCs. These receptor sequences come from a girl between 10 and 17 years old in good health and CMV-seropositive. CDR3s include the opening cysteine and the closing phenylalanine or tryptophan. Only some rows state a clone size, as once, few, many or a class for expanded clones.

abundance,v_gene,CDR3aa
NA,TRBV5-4,CASSKDRFYGYTF
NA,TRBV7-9,CASSWAYEQYF
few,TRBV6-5,CASSGTGLQPQHF
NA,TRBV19,CASDTGKGLQPQHF
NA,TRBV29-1,CSVGRQNYGYTF
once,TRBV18,CASSLDRGRHYYEQYF
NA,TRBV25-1,CASSEYLGQGFNEQFF
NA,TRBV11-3,CASSFTNGTGGSSFTDTQYF
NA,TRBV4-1,CASSQARSGSPDTQYF
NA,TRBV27,CASSDPGVGSYGYTF
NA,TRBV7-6,CASSLVGSAGYNEQFF
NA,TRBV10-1,CASRRRGQNLPYEQYF
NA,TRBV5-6,CASRRLSEQFF
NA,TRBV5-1,CASSPETQGPAFF
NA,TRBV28,CASTSGQSYEQYF
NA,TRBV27,CASSLSAGGNFYEQYF
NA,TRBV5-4,CASSSGDQEKLFF
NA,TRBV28,CASSQRRATNEKLFF
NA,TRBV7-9,CASSPATGGNTGELFF
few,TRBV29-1,CSVGLNTEAFF
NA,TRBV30,CACHRGDEQFF
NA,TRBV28,CASSLLPRRGSETQYF
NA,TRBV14,CASSRAWGEETQYF
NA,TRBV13,CASSLPPGLAGGETDTQYF
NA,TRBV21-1,CASSKSAGASSGNTIYF
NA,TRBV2,CASSGGPGNTIYF
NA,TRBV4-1,CASSQDISDRRPTYEQYF
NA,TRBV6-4,CASSDGTGNEQFF
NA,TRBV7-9,CSSSLYSTGGPIVDEQFF
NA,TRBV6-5,CASSWAGAGYTF
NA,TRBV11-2,CASSQSGGSNEKLFF
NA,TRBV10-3,CAISESVGRGRGTEAFF